The T cell receptor (beta chain) under discussion was sequenced for a study of blood T cell repertoires in COVID-19. For the study at large: Collection of acute and convalescent COVID-19 samples took place in the United States, Italy and Spain.

Germline V gene lookup returns CDR1 MNHEY and CDR2 SMNVEV (reference sequence). CDR3 length: 15 residues. Trimming removed 7 bases at V and 4 bases at J, with 19 bases between. This table comes from immunoSEQ multiplex PCR, and its TCRdb copy is limited to in-frame clones, with some not included. The sample lists 140,000 to 150,000 clones, about 90% seen once, with about 4.1% in the top ten. The receptor comes from a woman in her 40s who had been exposed to COVID-19. Sequencing was carried out using PBMCs or T cells enriched from blood (not recorded which). The chain carries TRBV27 and TRBJ1-2; D is unresolved. The CDR3 bases are TGTGCCAGCACCCTAACCAGTCGGGGAGCCTATGGCTACACCTTC. It encodes CASTLTSRGAYGYTF.